The T cell receptor beta chain under discussion was sequenced for a study of type 1 regulatory T cells. About the research overall: An in vitro protocol generated T-allo10, a Tr1-enriched, alloantigen-specific CD4 T cell product. Study findings and constraints: Compared with non-type 1 regulatory T cells, type 1 regulatory T cells showed a more restricted TCR repertoire.

This clonotype was picked up a small number of times. Its antigen remains unidentified. A single record per CDR3 protein comes from TCRdb applying MiXCR to the reads. The table includes just under 65,000 distinct CDR3 sequences, nearly 50% detected once. Germline V CDR1 and CDR2: SNHLY, FYNNEI. There are 14 residues in the CDR3. Deletions cut 6 bases from V and 0 bases from J, with 12 bases between. V is TRBV2 and J is TRBJ2-7; maybe TRBD1 (6 bases). The material sequenced was cultured non-Tr1 T cells, either the whole culture or a sorted T cell fraction (not recorded which). This receptor was taken from a human donor in good health. The CDR3 bases are TGTGCCAGCAGATACAGGGATCCCTCCTACGAGCAGTACTTC. It encodes CASRYRDPSYEQYF. The full variable domain, completed using reference TRBV2 and TRBJ2-7, is EPEVTQTPSHQVTQMGQEVILRCVPISNHLYFYWYRQILGQKVEFLVSFYNNEISEKSEIFDDQFSVERPDGSNFTLKIRSTKLEDSAMYFCASRYRDPSYEQYFGPGTRLTVT.